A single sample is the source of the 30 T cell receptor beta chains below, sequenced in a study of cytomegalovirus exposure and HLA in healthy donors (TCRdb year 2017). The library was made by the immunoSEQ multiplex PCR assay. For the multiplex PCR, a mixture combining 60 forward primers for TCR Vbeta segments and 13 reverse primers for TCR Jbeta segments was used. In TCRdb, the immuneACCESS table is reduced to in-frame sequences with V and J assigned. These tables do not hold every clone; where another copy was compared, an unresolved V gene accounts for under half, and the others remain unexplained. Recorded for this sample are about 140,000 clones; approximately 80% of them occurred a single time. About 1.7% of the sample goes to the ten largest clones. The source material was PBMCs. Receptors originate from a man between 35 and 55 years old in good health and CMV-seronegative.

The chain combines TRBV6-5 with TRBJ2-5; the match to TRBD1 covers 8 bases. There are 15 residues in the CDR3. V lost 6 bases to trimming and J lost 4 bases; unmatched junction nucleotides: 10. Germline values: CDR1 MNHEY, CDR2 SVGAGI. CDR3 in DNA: TGTGCCAGCAGCCCGGACAGGGACCTGCGAGAGACCCAGTACTTC. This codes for CASSPDRDLRETQYF.

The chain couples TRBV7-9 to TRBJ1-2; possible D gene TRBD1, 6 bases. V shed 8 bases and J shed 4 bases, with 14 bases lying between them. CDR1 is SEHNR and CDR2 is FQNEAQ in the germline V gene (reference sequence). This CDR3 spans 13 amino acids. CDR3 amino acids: CASRGGGAYGYTF. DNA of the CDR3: TGTGCCAGCCGCGGCGGGGGGGCCTATGGCTACACCTTC.

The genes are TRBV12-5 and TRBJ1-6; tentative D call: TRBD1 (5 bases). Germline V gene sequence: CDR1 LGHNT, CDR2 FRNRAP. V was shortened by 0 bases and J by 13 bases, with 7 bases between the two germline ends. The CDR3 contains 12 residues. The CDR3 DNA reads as TGTGCTAGTGGTTTGGTAGGGGTTCCCCTCCACTTT. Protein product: CASGLVGVPLHF.

This chain's CDR3 is CASSGNGRQIDPYEQYF. The CDR3 DNA follows: TGCGCCAGCAGTGGGAACGGGAGACAGATAGATCCCTACGAGCAGTACTTC. The chain combines TRBV10-1 with TRBJ2-7, with a tentative D call TRBD2 (6 bases). V was clipped by 4 bases and J by 2 bases, with 21 bases between them. The CDR3 has 17 amino acids. Per the germline V gene, CDR1 is WNHNN and CDR2 is SYGVQD (reference sequence).

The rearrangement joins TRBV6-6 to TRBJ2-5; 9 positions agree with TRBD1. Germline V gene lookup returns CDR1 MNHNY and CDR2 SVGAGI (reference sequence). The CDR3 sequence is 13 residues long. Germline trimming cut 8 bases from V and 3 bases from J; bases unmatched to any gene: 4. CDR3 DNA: TGTGCCAGCCGACAGGGGGTAGAAGAGACCCAGTACTTC. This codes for CASRQGVEETQYF.

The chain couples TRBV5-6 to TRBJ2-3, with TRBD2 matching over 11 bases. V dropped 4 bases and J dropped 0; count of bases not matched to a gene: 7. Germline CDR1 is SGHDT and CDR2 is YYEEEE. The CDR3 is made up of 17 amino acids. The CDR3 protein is CASSPITSGRSTDTQYF. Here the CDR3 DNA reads TGTGCCAGCAGCCCCATAACTAGCGGGAGAAGCACAGATACGCAGTATTTT.

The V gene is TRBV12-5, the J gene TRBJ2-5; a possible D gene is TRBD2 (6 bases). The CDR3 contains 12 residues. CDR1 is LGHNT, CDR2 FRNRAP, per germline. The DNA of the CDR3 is TGTGCCTCGGGGAGGACGGGGGAGACCCAGTACTTC. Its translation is CASGRTGETQYF.

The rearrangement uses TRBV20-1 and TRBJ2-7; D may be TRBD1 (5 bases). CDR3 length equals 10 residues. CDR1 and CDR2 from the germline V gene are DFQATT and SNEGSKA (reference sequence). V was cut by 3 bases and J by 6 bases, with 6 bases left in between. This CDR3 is CSASRVEQYF. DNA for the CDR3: TGCAGTGCTAGCAGGGTCGAGCAGTACTTC.

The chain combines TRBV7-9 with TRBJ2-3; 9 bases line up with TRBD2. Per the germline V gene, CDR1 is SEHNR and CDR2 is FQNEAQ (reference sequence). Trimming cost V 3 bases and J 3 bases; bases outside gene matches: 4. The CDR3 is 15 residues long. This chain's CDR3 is CASSFSGSGTDTQYF. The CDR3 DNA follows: TGTGCCAGCAGCTTTAGCGGGAGTGGGACAGATACGCAGTATTTT. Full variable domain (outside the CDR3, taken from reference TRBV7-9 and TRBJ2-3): DTGVSQNPRHKITKRGQNVTFRCDPISEHNRLYWYRQTLGQGPEFLTYFQNEAQLEKSRLLSDRFSAERPKGSFSTLEIQRTEQGDSAMYLCASSFSGSGTDTQYFGPGTRLTVL.

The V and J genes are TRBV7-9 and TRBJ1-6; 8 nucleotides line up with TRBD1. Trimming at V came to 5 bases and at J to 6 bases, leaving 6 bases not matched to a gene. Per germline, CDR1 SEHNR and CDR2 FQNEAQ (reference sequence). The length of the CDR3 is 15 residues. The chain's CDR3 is CASSPGTGANSPLHF. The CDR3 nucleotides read TGTGCCAGCAGCCCGGGGACAGGTGCTAATTCACCCCTCCACTTT.

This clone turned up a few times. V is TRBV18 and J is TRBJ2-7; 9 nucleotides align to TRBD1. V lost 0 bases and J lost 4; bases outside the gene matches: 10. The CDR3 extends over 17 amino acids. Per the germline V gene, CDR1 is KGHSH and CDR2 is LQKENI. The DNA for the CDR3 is TGTGCCAGCTCACCACCGGGACAGGGCCAGGCCCCATACGAGCAGTACTTC. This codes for CASSPPGQGQAPYEQYF.

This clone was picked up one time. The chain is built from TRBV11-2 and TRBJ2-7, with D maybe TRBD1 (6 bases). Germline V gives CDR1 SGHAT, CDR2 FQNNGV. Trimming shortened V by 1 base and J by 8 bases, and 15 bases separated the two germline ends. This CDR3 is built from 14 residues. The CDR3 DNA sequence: TGTGCCAGCAGCTTAGTTACAGGGTCCGGGAAGCAGTACTTC. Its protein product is CASSLVTGSGKQYF. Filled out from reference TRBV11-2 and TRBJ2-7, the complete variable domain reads EAGVAQSPRYKIIEKRQSVAFWCNPISGHATLYWYQQILGQGPKLLIQFQNNGVVDDSQLPKDRFSAERLKGVDSTLKIQPAKLEDSAVYLCASSLVTGSGKQYFGPGTRLTVT.

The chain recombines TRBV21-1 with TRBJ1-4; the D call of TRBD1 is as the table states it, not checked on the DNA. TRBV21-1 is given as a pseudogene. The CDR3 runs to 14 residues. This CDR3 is CASILDRSNEKLFF. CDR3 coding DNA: TGTGCCAGCATCCTGGACAGGAGTAATGAAAAACTGTTTTTT.

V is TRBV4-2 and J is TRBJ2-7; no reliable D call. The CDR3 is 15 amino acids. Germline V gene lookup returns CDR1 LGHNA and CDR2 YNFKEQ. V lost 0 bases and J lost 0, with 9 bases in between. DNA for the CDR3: TGTGCCAGCAGCCAAGATGAGGTAAACTCCTACGAGCAGTACTTC. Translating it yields CASSQDEVNSYEQYF.

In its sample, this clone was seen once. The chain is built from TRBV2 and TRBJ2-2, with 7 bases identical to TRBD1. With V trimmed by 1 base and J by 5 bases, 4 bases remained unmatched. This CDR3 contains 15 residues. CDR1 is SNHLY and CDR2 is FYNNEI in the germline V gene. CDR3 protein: CASSEGVRGTGELFF. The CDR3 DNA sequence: TGTGCCAGCAGTGAAGGAGTCAGGGGGACCGGGGAGCTGTTTTTT.

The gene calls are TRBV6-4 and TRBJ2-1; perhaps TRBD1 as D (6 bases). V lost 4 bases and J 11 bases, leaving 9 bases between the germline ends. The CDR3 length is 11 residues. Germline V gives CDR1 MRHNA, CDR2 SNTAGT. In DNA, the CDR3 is TGTGCCAGCAGTGCCCAGGGGCAGCAGTTCTTC. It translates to CASSAQGQQFF.

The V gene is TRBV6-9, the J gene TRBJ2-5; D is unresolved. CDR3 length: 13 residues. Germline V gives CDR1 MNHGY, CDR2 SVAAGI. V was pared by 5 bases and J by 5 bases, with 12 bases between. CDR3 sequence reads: CASSPGGFETQYF. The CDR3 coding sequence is TGTGCCAGCAGTCCCGGTGGTTTCGAGACCCAGTACTTC.

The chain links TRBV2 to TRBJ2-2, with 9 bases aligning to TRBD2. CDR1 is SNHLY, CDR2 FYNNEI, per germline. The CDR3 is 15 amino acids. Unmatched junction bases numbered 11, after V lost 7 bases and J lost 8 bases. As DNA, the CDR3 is TGTGCCAGCAATAAACTAGCGGGCGGTGGAGGGGAGCTGTTTTTT. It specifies CASNKLAGGGGELFF.

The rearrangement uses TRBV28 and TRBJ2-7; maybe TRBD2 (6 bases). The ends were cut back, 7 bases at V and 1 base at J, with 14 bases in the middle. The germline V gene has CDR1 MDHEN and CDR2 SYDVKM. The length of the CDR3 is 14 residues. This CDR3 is CASKPGTVSYEQYF. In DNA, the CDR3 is TGTGCCAGCAAACCCGGGACTGTTTCCTACGAGCAGTACTTC.

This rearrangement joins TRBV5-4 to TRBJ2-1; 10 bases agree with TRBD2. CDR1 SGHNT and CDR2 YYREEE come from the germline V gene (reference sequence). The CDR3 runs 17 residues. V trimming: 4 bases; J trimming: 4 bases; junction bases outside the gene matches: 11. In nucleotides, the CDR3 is TGTGCCAGCAGCCGTCCCCAGACTAGCGGGTTATACAATGAGCAGTTCTTC. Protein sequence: CASSRPQTSGLYNEQFF.

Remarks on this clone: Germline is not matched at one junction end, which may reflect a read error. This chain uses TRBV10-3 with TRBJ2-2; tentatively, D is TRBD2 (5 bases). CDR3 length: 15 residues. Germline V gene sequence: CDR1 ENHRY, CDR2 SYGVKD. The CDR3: CAISESGLNTGELFF. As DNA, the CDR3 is TGTGCCATCAGTGAGTCCGGGCTAAACACCGGGGAGCTGTTTTTC.

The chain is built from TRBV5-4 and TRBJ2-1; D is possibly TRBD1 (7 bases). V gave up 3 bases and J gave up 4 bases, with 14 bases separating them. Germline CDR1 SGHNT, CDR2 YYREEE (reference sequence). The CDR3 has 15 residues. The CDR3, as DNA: TGTGCCAGCAGCTCCGGCAGGGGGGAATACAATGAGCAGTTCTTC. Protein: CASSSGRGEYNEQFF.

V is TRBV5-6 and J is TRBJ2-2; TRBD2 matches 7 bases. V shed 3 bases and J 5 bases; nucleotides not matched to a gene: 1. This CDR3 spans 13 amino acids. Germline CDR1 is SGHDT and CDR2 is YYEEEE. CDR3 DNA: TGTGCCAGCAGCTGGACTAGTACCGGGGAGCTGTTTTTT. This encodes CASSWTSTGELFF.

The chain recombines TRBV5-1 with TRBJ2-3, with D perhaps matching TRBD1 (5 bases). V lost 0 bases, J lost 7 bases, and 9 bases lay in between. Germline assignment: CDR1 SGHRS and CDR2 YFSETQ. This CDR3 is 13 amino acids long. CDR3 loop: CASSLADSYTQYF. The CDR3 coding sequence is TGCGCCAGCAGCTTGGCCGACAGCTATACGCAGTATTTT.

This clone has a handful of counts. CDR3 nucleotides: TGCGCCAGCTTCCGGACAGGGGGAGACACCGGGGAGCTGTTTTTT. This gives the protein CASFRTGGDTGELFF. The rearrangement links TRBV5-1 to TRBJ2-2, with 10 positions matching TRBD1. V was clipped by 7 bases and J by 3 bases; unmatched bases: 6. CDR1 and CDR2 from the germline V gene are SGHRS and YFSETQ. The CDR3 has 15 amino acids.

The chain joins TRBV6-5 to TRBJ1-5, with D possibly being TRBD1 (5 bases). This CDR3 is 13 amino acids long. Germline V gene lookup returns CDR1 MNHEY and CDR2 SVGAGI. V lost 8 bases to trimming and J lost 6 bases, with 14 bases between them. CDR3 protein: CASGATSGQPQHF. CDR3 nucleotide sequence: TGTGCCAGCGGGGCAACATCGGGTCAGCCCCAGCATTTT.

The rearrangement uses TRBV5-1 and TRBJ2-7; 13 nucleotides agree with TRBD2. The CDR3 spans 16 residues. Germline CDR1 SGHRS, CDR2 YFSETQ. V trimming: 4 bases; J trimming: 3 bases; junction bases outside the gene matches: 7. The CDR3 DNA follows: TGCGCCAGCAGCGCCGGGACTAGCGGGGATGTCTACGAGCAGTACTTC. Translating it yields CASSAGTSGDVYEQYF.

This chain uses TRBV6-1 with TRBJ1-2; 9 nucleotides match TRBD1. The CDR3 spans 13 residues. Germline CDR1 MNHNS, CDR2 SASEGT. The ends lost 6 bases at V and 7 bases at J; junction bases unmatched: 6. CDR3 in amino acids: CASRDPTGGGYTF. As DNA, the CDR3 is TGTGCCAGCAGGGATCCGACAGGGGGTGGCTACACCTTC.

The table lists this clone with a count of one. The CDR3 protein is CASSLLAGGTDTQYF. The CDR3 coding sequence is TGTGCCAGCAGTTTACTAGCGGGGGGCACAGATACGCAGTATTTT. This rearrangement joins TRBV27 to TRBJ2-3, with 10 bases aligning to TRBD2. This CDR3 region has 15 residues. Trimming cost V 2 bases and J 1 base; bases outside gene matches: 0. The germline CDR1 and CDR2 sequences are MNHEY and SMNVEV (reference sequence).

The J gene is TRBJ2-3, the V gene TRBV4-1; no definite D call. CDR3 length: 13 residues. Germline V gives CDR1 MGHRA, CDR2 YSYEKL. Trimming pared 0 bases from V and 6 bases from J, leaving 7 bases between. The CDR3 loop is CASSQDIADTQYF. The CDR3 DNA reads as TGCGCCAGCAGCCAAGATATAGCCGATACGCAGTATTTT.